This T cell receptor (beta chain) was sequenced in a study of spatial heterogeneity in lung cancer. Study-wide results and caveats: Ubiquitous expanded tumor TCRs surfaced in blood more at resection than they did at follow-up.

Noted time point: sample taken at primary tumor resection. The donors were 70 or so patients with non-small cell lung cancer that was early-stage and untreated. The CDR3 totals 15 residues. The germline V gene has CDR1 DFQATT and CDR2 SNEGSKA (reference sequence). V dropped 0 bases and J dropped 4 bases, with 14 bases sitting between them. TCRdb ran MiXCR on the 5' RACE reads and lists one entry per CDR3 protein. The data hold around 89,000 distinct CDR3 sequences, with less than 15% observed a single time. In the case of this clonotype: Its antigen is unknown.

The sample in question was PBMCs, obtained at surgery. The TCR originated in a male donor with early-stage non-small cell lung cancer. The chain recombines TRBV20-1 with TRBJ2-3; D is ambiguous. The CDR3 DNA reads TGCAGTGCTAGAGACCCACAAAAGGCCGCAGATACGCAGTATTTT. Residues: CSARDPQKAADTQYF.